This entry lists 9 T cell receptor beta chains sequenced from one sample in a study of cytomegalovirus exposure and HLA in healthy donors. PCR used 60 Vbeta primers and 13 Jbeta primers. TCRdb's table, derived via immunoSEQ multiplex PCR, lists solely in-frame clones and lacks some. The sample lists fewer than 250,000 clones, around nine tenths occurring once. The material sequenced was PBMCs. These TCRs come from a woman between 18 and 29 years old in good health and CMV-seronegative.

The V and J genes are TRBV19 and TRBJ1-1; D possibly corresponds to TRBD1 (6 bases). V shed 7 bases and J shed 0 bases, with 12 bases lying between them. Germline V gene lookup returns CDR1 LNHDA and CDR2 SQIVND (reference sequence). The CDR3 covers 14 residues. This CDR3 reads CASIQTGLNTEAFF. DNA for the CDR3: TGTGCCAGTATCCAGACAGGCCTGAACACTGAAGCTTTCTTT.

This chain links TRBV30 with TRBJ1-1; 7 nucleotides match TRBD1. The length of the CDR3 is 13 residues. Trimming at V came to 4 bases and at J to 4 bases, leaving 6 bases not matched to a gene. Germline V CDR1 and CDR2: GTSNPN, SVGIG (reference sequence). The CDR3: CAWMGDSPTEAFF. CDR3 DNA sequence: TGTGCCTGGATGGGGGACAGTCCCACTGAAGCTTTCTTT.

The genes are TRBV5-1 and TRBJ1-2; 10 bases line up with TRBD1. This CDR3 comprises 15 residues. Looked up from germline, CDR1 is SGHRS and CDR2 is YFSETQ. V shed 3 bases and J 4 bases; nucleotides not matched to a gene: 6. The CDR3 DNA reads as TGCGCCAGCAGCTCATCGACAGGGGGCGGCTATGGCTACACCTTC. This gives the protein CASSSSTGGGYGYTF.

The chain recombines TRBV18 with TRBJ1-2; TRBD1 might be the D (6 bases). Germline lookup yields CDR1 KGHSH and CDR2 LQKENI. The CDR3 is 15 residues long. Trimming stripped 4 bases from V and 8 bases from J, with 20 bases between. The CDR3 bases are TGTGCCAGCTCACTGCAGGCAGGGGACCCCTCCGGCTACACCTTC. Translation gives CASSLQAGDPSGYTF.

This chain joins TRBV9 and TRBJ1-3; 8 bases agree with TRBD1. V lost 4 bases to trimming and J lost 2 bases; unmatched junction nucleotides: 5. CDR1 is SGDLS and CDR2 is YYNGEE in the germline V gene. This CDR3 region has 15 residues. Written as DNA, the CDR3 is TGTGCCAGCAGCACCCAGGGGGCCGCTGGAAACACCATATATTTT. Amino acid sequence: CASSTQGAAGNTIYF.

CDR3 coding DNA: TGTGCCAGCAGCCAAGATGCGAGCTCCTACGAGCAGTACTTC. Protein sequence: CASSQDASSYEQYF. The rearrangement joins TRBV4-2 to TRBJ2-7, with no clear D. V lost 0 bases to trimming and J lost 0 bases, with 6 bases between them. This CDR3 spans 14 amino acids. CDR1 is LGHNA and CDR2 is YNFKEQ in the germline V gene.

This rearrangement joins TRBV5-4 to TRBJ2-3; D perhaps matches TRBD2 (6 bases). Trimming left V 7 bases short and J 2 bases short, with 17 bases between. Germline V CDR1 and CDR2: SGHNT, YYREEE (reference sequence). CDR3 length equals 15 residues. CDR3 sequence reads: CASAELASVTDTQYF. CDR3 in DNA: TGTGCCAGCGCCGAACTAGCTTCCGTCACAGATACGCAGTATTTT.

The chain joins TRBV5-4 to TRBJ2-5, with a weak D call TRBD2 (6 bases). Trimming took off 3 bases at V and 4 bases at J, with 10 bases between the two ends. Germline V gives CDR1 SGHNT, CDR2 YYREEE (reference sequence). The CDR3 spans 13 residues. CDR3 nucleotides: TGTGCCAGCAGCTCCAGGAGGGGAGAGACCCAGTACTTC. Translated: CASSSRRGETQYF.

The chain carries TRBV6-4 and TRBJ2-1; 9 positions match TRBD2. CDR3 length: 15 amino acids. CDR1 MRHNA and CDR2 SNTAGT come from the germline V gene. The V gene end was trimmed by 2 bases and the J gene end by 7 bases; junction bases not matched to a gene: 6. The CDR3 sequence is CASSDLAGGLNEQFF. CDR3 in DNA: TGTGCCAGCAGTGACCTGGCGGGAGGGCTAAATGAGCAGTTCTTC.